The present entry profiles one TCR beta chain with its context. Its specificity is not known. This specimen comes from a study of blood T cells in healthy people across ages. V lost 0 bases, J lost 2 bases, and 5 bases lay in between. The CDR3 length is 15 residues. Germline CDR1 and CDR2: MNHEY and SVGAGI. Study results and caveats: A conclusive naive versus antigen-experienced comparison was prevented by the unsorted PBMCs.

Donors each provided roughly 9.6 milliliters of peripheral blood. A second PCR of about 6 to 12 cycles used a sample-barcoded 5' primer and a J-beta primer mix. TCRdb reanalysed the 5' RACE reads using MiXCR and keeps one entry per CDR3 protein. The repertoire holds approximately 1,700,000 distinct CDR3 sequences, with roughly 43% as singletons. This receptor was obtained from a human donor in good health. The specimen sequenced was blood. The J gene is TRBJ1-6, the V gene TRBV6-5; D unclear. CDR3 nucleotide sequence: TGTGCCAGCAGTTACTCGTTTACCTATAATTCACCCCTCCACTTT. It yields the protein CASSYSFTYNSPLHF.